This TCR beta chain is drawn from a study of shared clonotypes between healthy human individuals. Unsorted material relied on about 100 million PBMCs as the source of genomic DNA. Comment on this clone: What it binds is unknown.

Measured with immunoSEQ multiplex PCR; TCRdb has only the in-frame clones, and not every one. The data hold hundreds of thousands of clones, with roughly 83% observed a single time. V lost 8 bases, J lost 3 bases, and 13 bases lay in between. This CDR3 has 13 amino acids. The germline CDR1 and CDR2 sequences are MNHEY and SVGAGI. Findings of the study overall: The genetic and exposure-history diversity represented was limited by few donors. An effect of sequencing depth on clonotype sharing among donors was expected.

The sequence came from a middle-aged woman in good health. Some clones in this sample may be carry-over from other donors' samples. Sequenced sample: PBMCs. The chain carries TRBV6-5 and TRBJ1-1; tentatively, D is TRBD1 (6 bases). The CDR3 is CASSFNRDTEAFF. In nucleotides, the CDR3 is TGTGCCAGCTCCTTCAACAGGGACACTGAAGCTTTCTTT.